This T cell receptor (beta chain) emerged from a study of blood T cell repertoires in COVID-19. Clones were read by immunoSEQ multiplex PCR, and TCRdb kept only the in-frame ones, dropping some. The sample lists under 300,000 clones; 75% to 90% were seen once. Trimming took 1 base from V and 2 from J; bases not matched to a gene: 5. CDR1 is MNHEY and CDR2 is SVGAGI in the germline V gene. The CDR3 is made up of 15 amino acids. The chain combines TRBV6-5 with TRBJ2-7; 7 bases agree with TRBD1. The sequenced material came from PBMCs or T cells enriched from blood (not recorded which). The receptor was isolated from a man aged 35 to 55 who had recovered from COVID-19. This CDR3 reads CASSYFTGTAYEQYF. The CDR3 nucleotides read TGTGCCAGCAGTTACTTCACCGGGACAGCCTACGAGCAGTACTTC.